The rows below give T cell receptor beta chains drawn from one sample of a study of vaccination effects on CD4 cells after COVID-19. Their antigen targets remain unknown. The method was immunoSEQ multiplex PCR; TCRdb's version includes in-frame clones alone and lacks a portion of them. The sample includes 75,000 or so clones, about three quarters of them seen just once. The sequencing used CD4+ T cells from PBMCs cultured with HCoV-OC43 spike peptides, collected after COVID-19 vaccination. The receptor set was obtained from a human donor who received a COVID-19 vaccine. Both conserved end residues are part of each CDR3. The D gene is left open where the match is weak. Some rows mark clone size as missing; the rest say once, few, many or name a class of expanded clone.

V gene	J gene	CDR3 length	clone size	D gene	CDR3 protein	CDR3 DNA
TRBV7-9	TRBJ2-3	12	NA	NA	CASSLVPDTQYF	TGTGCCAGCAGCTTAGTCCCAGATACGCAGTATTTT
TRBV2	TRBJ1-3	15	NA	TRBD1	CASSATGGSGNTIYF	TGTGCCAGCAGTGCAACAGGGGGCTCTGGAAACACCATATATTTT
TRBV21-1	TRBJ2-3	18	NA	NA	CASNPSLRWGPSTDTQYF	TGTGCCAGCAACCCCTCCTTAAGGTGGGGGCCTAGCACAGATACGCAGTATTTT
TRBV9	TRBJ2-3	15	NA	NA	CASSVDQSSTDTQYF	TGTGCCAGCAGCGTAGATCAGTCTAGCACAGATACGCAGTATTTT
TRBV2	TRBJ1-2	15	NA	NA	CASRAGEGVGYGYTF	TGTGCCAGCAGGGCAGGGGAAGGGGTCGGCTATGGCTACACCTTC
TRBV7-8	TRBJ2-2	13	NA	TRBD2	CASSRSGAGELFF	TGTGCCAGCAGCAGGAGCGGGGCCGGGGAGCTGTTTTTT
TRBV19	TRBJ1-2	14	NA	TRBD1	CASRQTGERNGYTF	TGTGCCAGTAGGCAGACAGGGGAGAGAAATGGCTACACCTTC
TRBV28	TRBJ2-1	12	NA	NA	CASSFVYNEQFF	TGTGCCAGCAGTTTCGTTTACAATGAGCAGTTCTTC
TRBV15	TRBJ1-4	16	NA	NA	CATSRDIFATNEKLFF	TGTGCCACCAGCAGAGACATTTTCGCAACTAATGAAAAACTGTTTTTT
TRBV6-9	TRBJ1-4	15	NA	NA	CASSYLFLPREKLFF	TGTGCCAGCAGTTATCTCTTTTTACCCAGAGAAAAACTGTTTTTT
TRBV5-1	TRBJ2-5	15	NA	TRBD1	CASSLEPVSGGTQYF	TGCGCCAGCAGCTTGGAACCGGTTTCAGGGGGGACCCAGTACTTC
TRBV10-2	TRBJ2-5	13	NA	TRBD1	CASSVGQEETQYF	TGCGCCAGCAGTGTTGGACAGGAAGAGACCCAGTACTTC
TRBV19	TRBJ1-1	15	once	TRBD1	CASSPQTGLNTEAFF	TGTGCCAGTAGTCCCCAGACAGGGTTGAACACTGAAGCTTTCTTT
TRBV27	TRBJ1-6	15	once	NA	CASNALGQSNSPLHF	TGTGCCAGCAATGCTCTGGGACAAAGTAATTCACCCCTCCACTTT
TRBV6-5	TRBJ2-2	14	NA	NA	CATDAGAGLGELFF	TGTGCCACCGACGCGGGGGCGGGGCTTGGGGAGCTGTTTTTT
TRBV2	TRBJ1-5	14	once	NA	CASEPLRSNQPQHF	TGTGCCAGCGAGCCGCTTCGGAGCAATCAGCCCCAGCATTTT
TRBV7-2	TRBJ2-3	13	NA	TRBD1	CASSRQGADTQYF	TGTGCCAGCAGTCGACAGGGGGCGGATACGCAGTATTTT
TRBV4-1	TRBJ2-5	16	once	NA	CASSQGVGKGQETQYF	TGCGCCAGCAGCCAAGGCGTAGGGAAGGGTCAAGAGACCCAGTACTTC